This T cell receptor beta chain came from a study of Graves' ophthalmopathy and Graves' hyperthyroidism. Patients newly diagnosed with hyperthyroidism, under 2 months' duration, were aged 18 to 65, the study reports. For repertoire sequencing, the TCR beta CDR3 regions were amplified from RNA transcripts. The first-round RT-PCR employed HTBI primers together with the Qiagen OneStep RT-PCR kit. A multiplex PCR was then performed as the second round. TCRdb re-called the multiplex PCR reads through MiXCR, storing one row per CDR3 protein. The profile shows roughly 600,000 distinct CDR3 sequences, less than 45% of them singletons. Study-wide points: Its predictions of ophthalmopathy progression gave the model 60% to 71% sensitivity and about 72% specificity. Blood also held most thyroid clonotypes expanded above 0.001 frequency. Built on 13 signatures, a model told ophthalmopathy apart from stable hyperthyroidism with about 88% sensitivity and approximately 80% specificity.

This clonotype was counted ten times or more. Antigen unknown. V dropped 5 bases and J dropped 7; count of bases not matched to a gene: 11. CDR1 is DFQATT, CDR2 SNEGSKA, per germline (reference sequence). The CDR3 is 15 residues long. The sequencing input was peripheral blood or thyroid tissue (not recorded which). The sequence derives from an adult man with Graves' hyperthyroidism. This sequence joins TRBV20-1 and TRBJ2-7; 13 bases match TRBD2. CDR3 sequence reads: CSAAVETSGRGEQYF. The DNA for the CDR3 is TGCAGTGCTGCAGTGGAAACTAGCGGGAGGGGTGAGCAGTACTTC.